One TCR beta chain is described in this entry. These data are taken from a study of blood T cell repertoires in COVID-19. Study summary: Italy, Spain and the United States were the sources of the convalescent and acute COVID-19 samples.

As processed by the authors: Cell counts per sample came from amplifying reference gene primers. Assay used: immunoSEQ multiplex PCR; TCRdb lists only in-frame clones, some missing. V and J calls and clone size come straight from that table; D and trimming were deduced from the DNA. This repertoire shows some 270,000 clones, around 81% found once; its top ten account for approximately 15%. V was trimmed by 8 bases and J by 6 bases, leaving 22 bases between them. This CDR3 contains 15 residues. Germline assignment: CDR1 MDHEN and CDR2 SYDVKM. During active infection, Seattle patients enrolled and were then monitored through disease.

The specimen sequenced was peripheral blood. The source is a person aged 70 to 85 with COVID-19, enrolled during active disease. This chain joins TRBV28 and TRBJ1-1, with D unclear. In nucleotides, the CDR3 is TGTGCCAGCCAGTCTAGTAAGGTACTTACTTCTGAAGCTTTCTTT. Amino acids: CASQSSKVLTSEAFF.